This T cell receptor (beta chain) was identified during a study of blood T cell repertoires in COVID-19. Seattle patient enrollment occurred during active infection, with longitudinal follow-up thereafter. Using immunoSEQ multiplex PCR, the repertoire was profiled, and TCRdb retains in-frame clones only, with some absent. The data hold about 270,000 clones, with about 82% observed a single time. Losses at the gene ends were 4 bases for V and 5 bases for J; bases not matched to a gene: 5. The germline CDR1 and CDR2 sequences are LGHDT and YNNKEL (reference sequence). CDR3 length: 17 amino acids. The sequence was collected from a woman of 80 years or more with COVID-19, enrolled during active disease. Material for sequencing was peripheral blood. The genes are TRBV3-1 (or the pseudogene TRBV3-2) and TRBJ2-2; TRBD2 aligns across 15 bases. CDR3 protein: CASSRTSGGAETGELFF. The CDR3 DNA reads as TGTGCCAGCAGCCGGACTAGCGGGGGGGCGGAGACCGGGGAGCTGTTTTTT.